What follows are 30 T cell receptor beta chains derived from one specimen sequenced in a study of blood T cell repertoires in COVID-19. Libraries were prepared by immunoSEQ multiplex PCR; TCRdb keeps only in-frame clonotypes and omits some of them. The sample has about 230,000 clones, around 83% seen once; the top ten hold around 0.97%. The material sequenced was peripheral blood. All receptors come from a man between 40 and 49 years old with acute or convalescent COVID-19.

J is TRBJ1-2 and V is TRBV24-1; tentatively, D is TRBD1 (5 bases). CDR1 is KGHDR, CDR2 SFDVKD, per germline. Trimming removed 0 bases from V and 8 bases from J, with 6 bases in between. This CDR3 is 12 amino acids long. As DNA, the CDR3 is TGTGCCACCAGTGATTTGCAGGGCGGCTACACCTTC. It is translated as CATSDLQGGYTF.

Here the CDR3 reads CASGRGQDNTQYF. DNA of the CDR3: TGTGCCAGCGGGCGGGGGCAAGACAATACGCAGTATTTT. The chain has TRBV2 and TRBJ2-3, with D tentatively TRBD2 (7 bases). The germline V gene encodes CDR1 SNHLY and CDR2 FYNNEI. Trimming took off 8 bases at V and 7 bases at J, with 16 bases between the two ends. CDR3 length equals 13 residues.

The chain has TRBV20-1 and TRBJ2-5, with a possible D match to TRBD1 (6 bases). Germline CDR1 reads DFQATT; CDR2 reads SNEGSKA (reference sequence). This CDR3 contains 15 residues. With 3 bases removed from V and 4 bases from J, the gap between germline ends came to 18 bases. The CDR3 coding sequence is TGCAGTGCTAGTGTCCCGGGGTCCAGGGGAGAGACCCAGTACTTC. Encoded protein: CSASVPGSRGETQYF.

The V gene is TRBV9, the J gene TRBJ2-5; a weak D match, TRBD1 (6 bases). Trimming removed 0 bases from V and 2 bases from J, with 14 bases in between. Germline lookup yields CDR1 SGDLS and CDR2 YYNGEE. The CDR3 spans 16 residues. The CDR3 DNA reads TGTGCCAGCAGCGTAGCTGTTGGAACAGGGCAAGAGACCCAGTACTTC. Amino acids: CASSVAVGTGQETQYF.

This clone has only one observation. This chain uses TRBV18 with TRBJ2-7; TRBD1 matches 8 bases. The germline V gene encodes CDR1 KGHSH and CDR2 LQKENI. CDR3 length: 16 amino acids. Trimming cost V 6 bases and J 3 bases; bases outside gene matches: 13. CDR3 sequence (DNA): TGTGCCAGCTCGCTAATGACTGGCGGACAGGGCTACGAGCAGTACTTC. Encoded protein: CASSLMTGGQGYEQYF.

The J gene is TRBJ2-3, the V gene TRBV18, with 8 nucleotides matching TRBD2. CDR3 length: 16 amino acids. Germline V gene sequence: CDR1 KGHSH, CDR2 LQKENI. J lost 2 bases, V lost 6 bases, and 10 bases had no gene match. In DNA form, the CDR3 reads TGTGCCAGCTCCCCCCGGGGGGGTTCTAACACAGATACGCAGTATTTT. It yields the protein CASSPRGGSNTDTQYF.

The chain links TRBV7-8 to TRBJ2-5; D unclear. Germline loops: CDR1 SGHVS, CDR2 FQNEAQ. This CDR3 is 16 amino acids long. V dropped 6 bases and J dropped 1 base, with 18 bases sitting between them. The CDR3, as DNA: TGTGCCAGCAGACTTGCTCAACGAGGTTTCCAAGAGACCCAGTACTTC. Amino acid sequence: CASRLAQRGFQETQYF.

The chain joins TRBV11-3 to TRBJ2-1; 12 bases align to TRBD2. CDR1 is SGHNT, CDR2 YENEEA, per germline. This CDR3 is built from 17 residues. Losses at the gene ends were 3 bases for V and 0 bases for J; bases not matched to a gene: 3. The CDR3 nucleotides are TGTGCCAGCAGCTTCTCTAGCGGGGGGGGCTCCTACAATGAGCAGTTCTTC. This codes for CASSFSSGGGSYNEQFF.

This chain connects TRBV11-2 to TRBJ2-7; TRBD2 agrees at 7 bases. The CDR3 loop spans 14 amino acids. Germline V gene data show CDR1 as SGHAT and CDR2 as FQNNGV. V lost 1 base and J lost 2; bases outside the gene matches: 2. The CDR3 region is CASSLGRGAYEQYF. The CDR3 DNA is TGTGCCAGCAGCTTAGGCCGGGGGGCCTACGAGCAGTACTTC.

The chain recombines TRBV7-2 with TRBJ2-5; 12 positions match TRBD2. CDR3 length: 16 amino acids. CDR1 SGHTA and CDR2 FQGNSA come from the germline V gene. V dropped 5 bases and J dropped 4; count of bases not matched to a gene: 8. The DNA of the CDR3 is TGTGCCAGCAGCGCGGGGACTAGCGGGCTGAGAGAGACCCAGTACTTC. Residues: CASSAGTSGLRETQYF.

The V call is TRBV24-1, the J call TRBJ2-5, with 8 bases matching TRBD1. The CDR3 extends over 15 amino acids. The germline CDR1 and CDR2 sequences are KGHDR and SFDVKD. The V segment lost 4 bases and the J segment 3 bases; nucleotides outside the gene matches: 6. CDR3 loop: CATSDATGEEETQYF. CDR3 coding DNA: TGTGCCACCAGTGACGCGACAGGGGAAGAAGAGACCCAGTACTTC.

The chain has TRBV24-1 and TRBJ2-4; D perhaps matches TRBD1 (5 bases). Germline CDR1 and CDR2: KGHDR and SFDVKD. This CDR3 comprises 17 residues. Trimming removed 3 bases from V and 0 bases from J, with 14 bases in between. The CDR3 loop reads CATSDDHRILAKNIQYF. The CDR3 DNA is TGTGCCACCAGTGATGATCACAGGATATTAGCCAAAAACATTCAGTACTTC.

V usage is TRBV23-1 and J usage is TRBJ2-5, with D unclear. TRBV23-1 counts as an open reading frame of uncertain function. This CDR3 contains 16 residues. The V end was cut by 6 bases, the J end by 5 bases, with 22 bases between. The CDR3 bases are TGCGCCAGCAGGACCCACCGGTGTCGGGTGAGTGAGACCCAGTACTTC. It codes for CASRTHRCRVSETQYF.

As DNA, the CDR3 is TGTGCCAGCAGCCGGCTAGAGGGAGGCTACACCTTC. Amino acid sequence: CASSRLEGGYTF. The chain carries TRBV7-8 and TRBJ1-2; D unclear. Germline assignment: CDR1 SGHVS and CDR2 FQNEAQ. The CDR3 length is 12 residues. The V and J ends lost 5 bases and 8 bases respectively, with 12 bases between them.

The CDR3 DNA reads TGTGCCAGCAGCAATGGAGGGTTTGAGACCCAGTACTTC. It encodes CASSNGGFETQYF. The chain has TRBV7-3 and TRBJ2-5, with a tentative D call TRBD2 (6 bases). V lost 5 bases and J lost 5, with 12 bases in between. The germline CDR1 and CDR2 sequences are SGHTA and FQGTGA. This CDR3 spans 13 amino acids.

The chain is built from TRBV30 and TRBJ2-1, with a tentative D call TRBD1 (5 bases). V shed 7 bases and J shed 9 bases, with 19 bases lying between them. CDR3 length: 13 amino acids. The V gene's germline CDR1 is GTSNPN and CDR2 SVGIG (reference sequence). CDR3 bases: TGTGCCTTGACGAACCAGGGCTGGGGTGAGCAGTTCTTC. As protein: CALTNQGWGEQFF.

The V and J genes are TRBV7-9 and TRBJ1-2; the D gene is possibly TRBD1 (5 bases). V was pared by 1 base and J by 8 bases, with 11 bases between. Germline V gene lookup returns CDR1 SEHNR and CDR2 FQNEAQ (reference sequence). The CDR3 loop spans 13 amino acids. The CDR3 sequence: CASSLEGEEGYTF. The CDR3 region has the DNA TGTGCCAGCAGCTTAGAAGGGGAGGAGGGCTACACCTTC.

The CDR3 nucleotides read TGTGCCAGCAGCCCCGGGGGGGGATGGGAGCAGTACTTC. Translation gives CASSPGGGWEQYF. The chain joins TRBV7-9 to TRBJ2-7; TRBD2 matches 8 bases. V lost 5 bases, J lost 7 bases, and 7 bases stayed unmatched. Germline V gene data show CDR1 as SEHNR and CDR2 as FQNEAQ (reference sequence). The CDR3 has 13 amino acids.

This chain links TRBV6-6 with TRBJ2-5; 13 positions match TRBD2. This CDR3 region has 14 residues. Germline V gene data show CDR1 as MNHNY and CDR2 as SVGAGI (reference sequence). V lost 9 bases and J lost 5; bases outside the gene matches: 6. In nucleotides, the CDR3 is TGTGCCAGTGCCCCGACTAGCGGGGGGGAGACCCAGTACTTC. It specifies CASAPTSGGETQYF.

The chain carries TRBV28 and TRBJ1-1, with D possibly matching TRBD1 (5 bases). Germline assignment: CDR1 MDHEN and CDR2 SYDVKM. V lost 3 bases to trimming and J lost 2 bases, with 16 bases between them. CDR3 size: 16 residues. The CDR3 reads CASSFNSRVLNTEAFF. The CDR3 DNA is TGTGCCAGCAGTTTCAACTCCAGGGTTCTCAACACTGAAGCTTTCTTT. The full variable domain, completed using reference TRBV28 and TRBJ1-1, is DVKVTQSSRYLVKRTGEKVFLECVQDMDHENMFWYRQDPGLGLRLIYFSYDVKMKEKGDIPEGYSVSREKKERFSLILESASTNQTSMYLCASSFNSRVLNTEAFFGQGTRLTVV.

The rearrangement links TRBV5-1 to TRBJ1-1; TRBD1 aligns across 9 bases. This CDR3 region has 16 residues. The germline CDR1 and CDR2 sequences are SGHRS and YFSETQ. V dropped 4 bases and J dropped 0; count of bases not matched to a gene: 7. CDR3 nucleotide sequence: TGCGCCAGCAGCGCCGGACAGGGGCGAATGAACACTGAAGCTTTCTTT. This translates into CASSAGQGRMNTEAFF.

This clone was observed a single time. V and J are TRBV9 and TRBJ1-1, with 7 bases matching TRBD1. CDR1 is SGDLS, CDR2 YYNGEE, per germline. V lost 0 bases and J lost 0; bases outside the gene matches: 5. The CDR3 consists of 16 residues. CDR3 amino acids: CASSVDPGGMNTEAFF. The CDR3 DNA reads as TGTGCCAGCAGCGTAGATCCAGGGGGAATGAACACTGAAGCTTTCTTT. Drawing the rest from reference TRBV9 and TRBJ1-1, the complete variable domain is DSGVTQTPKHLITATGQRVTLRCSPRSGDLSVYWYQQSLDQGLQFLIQYYNGEERAKGNILERFSAQQFPDLHSELNLSSLELGDSALYFCASSVDPGGMNTEAFFGQGTRLTVV.

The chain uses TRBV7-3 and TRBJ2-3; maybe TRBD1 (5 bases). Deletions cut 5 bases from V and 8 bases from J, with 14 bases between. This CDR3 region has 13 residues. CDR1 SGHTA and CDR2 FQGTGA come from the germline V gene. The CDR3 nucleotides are TGTGCCAGCAGCCAAGACAGAGTTGGTACGCAGTATTTT. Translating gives CASSQDRVGTQYF. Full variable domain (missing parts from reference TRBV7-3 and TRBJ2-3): GAGVSQTPSNKVTEKGKYVELRCDPISGHTALYWYRQSLGQGPEFLIYFQGTGAADDSGLPNDRFFAVRPEGSVSTLKIQRTERGDSAVYLCASSQDRVGTQYFGPGTRLTVL.

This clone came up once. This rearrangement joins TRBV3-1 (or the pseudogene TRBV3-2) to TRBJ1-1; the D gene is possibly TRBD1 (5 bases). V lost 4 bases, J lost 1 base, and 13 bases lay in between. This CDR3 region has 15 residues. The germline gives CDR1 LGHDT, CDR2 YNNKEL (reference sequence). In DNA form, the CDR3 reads TGTGCCAGCAGCCCCCCGGGACTGCCGAACACTGAAGCTTTCTTT. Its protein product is CASSPPGLPNTEAFF.

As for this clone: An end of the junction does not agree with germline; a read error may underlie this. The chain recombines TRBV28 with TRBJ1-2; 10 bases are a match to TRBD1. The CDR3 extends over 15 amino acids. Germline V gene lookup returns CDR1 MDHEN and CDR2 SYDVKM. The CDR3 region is CASSLGGDRGVGYTF. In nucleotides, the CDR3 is TGTGCCAGCAGTTTAGGGGGGGACAGGGGAGTGGGCTACACTTTC.

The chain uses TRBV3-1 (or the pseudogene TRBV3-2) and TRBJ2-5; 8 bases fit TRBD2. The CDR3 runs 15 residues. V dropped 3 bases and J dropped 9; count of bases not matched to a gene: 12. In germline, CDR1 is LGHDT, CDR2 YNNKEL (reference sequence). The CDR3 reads CASSQDTSGGGAQYF. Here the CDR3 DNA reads TGTGCCAGCAGCCAGGATACTAGCGGCGGAGGGGCCCAGTACTTC.

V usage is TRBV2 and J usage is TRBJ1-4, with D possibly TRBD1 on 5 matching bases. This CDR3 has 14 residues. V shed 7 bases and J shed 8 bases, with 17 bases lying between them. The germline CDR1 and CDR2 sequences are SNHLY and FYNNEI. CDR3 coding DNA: TGTGCCAGCACCATCGCGGGGCTTCACGAAAAACTGTTTTTT. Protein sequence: CASTIAGLHEKLFF.

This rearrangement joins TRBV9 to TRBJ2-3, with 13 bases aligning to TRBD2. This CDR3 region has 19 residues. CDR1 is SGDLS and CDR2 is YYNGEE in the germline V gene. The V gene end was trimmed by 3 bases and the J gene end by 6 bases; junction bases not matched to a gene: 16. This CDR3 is CASSAWRTLTSGGQDTQYF. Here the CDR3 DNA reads TGTGCCAGCAGCGCTTGGCGGACCTTGACTAGCGGGGGGCAGGATACGCAGTATTTT. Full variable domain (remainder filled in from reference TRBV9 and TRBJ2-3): DSGVTQTPKHLITATGQRVTLRCSPRSGDLSVYWYQQSLDQGLQFLIQYYNGEERAKGNILERFSAQQFPDLHSELNLSSLELGDSALYFCASSAWRTLTSGGQDTQYFGPGTRLTVL.

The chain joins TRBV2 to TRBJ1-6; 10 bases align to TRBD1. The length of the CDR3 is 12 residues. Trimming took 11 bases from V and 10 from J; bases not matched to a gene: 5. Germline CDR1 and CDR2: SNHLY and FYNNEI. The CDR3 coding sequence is TGTGCCGGGACAGGGGAGGAGTCACCCCTCCACTTT. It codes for CAGTGEESPLHF.

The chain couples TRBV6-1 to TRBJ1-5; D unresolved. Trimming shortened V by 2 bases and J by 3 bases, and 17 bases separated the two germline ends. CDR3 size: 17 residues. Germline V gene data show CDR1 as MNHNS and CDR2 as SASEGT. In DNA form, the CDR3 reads TGTGCCAGCAGTGAAAATCCCGGGATGGCCGCCAATCAGCCCCAGCATTTT. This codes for CASSENPGMAANQPQHF.